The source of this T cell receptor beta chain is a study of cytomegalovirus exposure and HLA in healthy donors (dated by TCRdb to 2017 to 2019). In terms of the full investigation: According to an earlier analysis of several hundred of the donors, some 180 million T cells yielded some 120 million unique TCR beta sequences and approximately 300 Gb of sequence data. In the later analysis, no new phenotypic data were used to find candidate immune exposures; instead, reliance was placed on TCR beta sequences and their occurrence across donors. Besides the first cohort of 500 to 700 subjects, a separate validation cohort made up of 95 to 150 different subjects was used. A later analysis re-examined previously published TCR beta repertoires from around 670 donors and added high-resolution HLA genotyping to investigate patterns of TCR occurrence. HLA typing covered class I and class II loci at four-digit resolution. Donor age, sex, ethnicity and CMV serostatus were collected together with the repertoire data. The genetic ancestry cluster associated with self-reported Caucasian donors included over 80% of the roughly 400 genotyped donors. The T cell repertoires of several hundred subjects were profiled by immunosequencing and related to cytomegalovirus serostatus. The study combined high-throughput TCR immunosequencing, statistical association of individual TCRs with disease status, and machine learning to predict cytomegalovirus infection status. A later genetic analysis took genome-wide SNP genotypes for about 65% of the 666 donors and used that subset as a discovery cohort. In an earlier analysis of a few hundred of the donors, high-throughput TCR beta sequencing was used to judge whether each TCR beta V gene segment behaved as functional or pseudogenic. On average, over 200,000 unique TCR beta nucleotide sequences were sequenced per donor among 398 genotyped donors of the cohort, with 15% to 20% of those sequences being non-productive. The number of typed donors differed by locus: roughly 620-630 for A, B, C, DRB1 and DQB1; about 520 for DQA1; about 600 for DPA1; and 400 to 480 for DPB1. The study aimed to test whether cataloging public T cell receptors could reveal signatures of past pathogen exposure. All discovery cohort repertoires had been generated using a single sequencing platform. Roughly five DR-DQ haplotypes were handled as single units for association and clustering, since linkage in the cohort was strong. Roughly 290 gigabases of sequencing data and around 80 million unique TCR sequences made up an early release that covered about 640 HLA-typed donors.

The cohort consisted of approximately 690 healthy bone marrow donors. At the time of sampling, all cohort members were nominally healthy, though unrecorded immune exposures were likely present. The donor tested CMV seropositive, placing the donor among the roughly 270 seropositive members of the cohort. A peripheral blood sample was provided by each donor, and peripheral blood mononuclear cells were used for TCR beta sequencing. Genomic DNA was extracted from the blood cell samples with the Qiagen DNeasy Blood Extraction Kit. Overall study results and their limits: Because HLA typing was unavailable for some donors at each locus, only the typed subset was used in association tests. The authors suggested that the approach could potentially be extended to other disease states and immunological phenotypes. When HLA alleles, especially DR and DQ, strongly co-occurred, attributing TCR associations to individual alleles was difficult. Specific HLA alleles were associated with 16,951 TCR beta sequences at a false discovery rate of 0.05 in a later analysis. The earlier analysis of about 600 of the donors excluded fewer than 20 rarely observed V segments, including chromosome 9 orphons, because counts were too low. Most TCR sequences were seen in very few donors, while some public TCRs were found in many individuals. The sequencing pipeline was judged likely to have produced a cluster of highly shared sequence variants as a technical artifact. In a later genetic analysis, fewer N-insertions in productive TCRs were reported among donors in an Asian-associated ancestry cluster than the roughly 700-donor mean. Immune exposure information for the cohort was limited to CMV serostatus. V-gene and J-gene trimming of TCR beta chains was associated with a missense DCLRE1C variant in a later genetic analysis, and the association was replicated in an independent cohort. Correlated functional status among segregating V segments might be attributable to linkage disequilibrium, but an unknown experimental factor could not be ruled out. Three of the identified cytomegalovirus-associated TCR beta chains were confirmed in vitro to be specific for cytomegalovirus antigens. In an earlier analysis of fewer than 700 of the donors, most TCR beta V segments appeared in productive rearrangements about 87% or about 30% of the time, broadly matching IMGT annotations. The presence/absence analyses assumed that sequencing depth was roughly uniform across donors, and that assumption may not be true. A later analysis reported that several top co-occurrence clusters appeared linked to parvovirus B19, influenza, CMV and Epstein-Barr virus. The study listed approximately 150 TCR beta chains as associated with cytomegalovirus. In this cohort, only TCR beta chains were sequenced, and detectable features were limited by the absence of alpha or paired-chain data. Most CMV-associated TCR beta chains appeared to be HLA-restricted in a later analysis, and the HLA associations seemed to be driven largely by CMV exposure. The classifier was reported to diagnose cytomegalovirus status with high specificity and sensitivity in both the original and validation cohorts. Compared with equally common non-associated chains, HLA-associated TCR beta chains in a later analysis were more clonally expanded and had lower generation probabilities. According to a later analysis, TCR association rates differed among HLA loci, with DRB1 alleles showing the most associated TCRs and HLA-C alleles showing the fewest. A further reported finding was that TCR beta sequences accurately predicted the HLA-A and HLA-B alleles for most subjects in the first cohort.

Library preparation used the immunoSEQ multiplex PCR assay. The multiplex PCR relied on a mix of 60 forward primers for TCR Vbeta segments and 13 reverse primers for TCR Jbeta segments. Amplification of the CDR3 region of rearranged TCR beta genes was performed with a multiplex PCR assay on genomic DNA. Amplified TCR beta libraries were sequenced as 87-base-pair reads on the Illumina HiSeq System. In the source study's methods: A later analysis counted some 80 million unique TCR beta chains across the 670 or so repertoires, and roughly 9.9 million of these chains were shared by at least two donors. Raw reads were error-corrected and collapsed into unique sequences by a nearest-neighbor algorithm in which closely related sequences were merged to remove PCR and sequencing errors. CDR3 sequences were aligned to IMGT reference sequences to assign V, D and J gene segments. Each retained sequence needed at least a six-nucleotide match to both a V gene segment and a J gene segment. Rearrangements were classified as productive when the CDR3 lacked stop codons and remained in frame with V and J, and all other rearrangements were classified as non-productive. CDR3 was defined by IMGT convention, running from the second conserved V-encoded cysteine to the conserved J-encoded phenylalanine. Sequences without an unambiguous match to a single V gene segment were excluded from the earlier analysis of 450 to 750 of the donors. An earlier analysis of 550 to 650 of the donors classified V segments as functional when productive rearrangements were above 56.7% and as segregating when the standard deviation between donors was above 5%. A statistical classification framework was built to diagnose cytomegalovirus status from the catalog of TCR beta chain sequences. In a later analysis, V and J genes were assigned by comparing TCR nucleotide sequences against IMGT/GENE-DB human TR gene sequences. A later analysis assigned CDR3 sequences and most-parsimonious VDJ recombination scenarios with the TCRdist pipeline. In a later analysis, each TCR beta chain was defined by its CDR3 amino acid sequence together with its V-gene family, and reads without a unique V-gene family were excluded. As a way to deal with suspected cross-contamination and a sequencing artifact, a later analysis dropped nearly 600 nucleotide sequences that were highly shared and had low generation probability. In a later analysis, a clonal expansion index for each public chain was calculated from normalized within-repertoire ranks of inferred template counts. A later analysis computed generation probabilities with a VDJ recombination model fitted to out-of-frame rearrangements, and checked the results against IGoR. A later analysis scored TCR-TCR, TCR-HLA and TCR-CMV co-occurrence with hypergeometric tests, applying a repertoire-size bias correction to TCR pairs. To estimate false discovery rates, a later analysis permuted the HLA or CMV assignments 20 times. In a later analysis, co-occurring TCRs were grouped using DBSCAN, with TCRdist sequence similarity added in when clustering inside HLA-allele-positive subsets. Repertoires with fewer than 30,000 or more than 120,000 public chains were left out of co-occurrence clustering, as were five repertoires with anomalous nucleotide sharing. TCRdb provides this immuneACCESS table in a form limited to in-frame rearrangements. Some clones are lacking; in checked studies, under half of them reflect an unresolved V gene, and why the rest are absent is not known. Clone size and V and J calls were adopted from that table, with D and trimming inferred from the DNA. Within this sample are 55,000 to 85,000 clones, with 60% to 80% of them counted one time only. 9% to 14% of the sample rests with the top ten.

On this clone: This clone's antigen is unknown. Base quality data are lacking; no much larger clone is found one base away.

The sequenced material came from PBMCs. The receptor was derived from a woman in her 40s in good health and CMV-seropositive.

The encoded CDR3 is CASSRNGNVGNQPQHF. The sequenced DNA: TGTGCCAGCAGTCGTAACGGGAACGTCGGCAATCAGCCCCAGCATTTT. The chain uses TRBV27 and TRBJ1-5, with no reliable assignment of the D segment. The CDR3 covers 16 residues, taking in both the cysteine and the phenylalanine. Solely the CDR3 DNA is kept, with 48 bases framed from the first base. From the germline V gene (reference sequence), CDR1 is MNHEY and CDR2 is SMNVEV. V is cut by 5 bases and J by 2 bases, and the space between the germline ends is 16 bases.